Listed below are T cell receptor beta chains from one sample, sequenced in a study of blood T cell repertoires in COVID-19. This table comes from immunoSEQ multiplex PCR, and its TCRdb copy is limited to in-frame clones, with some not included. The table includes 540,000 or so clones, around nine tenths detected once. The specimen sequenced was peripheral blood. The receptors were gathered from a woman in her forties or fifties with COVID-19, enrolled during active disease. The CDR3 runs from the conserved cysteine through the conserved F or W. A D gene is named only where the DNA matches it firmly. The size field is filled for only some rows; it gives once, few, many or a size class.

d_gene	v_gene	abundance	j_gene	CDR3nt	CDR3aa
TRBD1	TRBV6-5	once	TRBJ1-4	TGTGCCAGCAGCCCCGCCGGGACAGGGGGAGAAAAACTGTTTTTT	CASSPAGTGGEKLFF
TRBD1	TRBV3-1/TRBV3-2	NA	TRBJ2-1	TGTGCCAGCAGCCAAGATGGGACAGGGAGATACAATGAGCAGTTCTTC	CASSQDGTGRYNEQFF
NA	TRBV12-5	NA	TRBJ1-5	TGTGCTAGTGGTCCCCCCGGAGGAAGCAATCAGCCCCAGCATTTT	CASGPPGGSNQPQHF
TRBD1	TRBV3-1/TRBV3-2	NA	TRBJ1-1	TGTGCCAGCACCCAGACAGGGGGTGGGACTGAAGCTTTCTTT	CASTQTGGGTEAFF
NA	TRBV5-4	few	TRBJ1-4	TGTGCCAGCAGCTCAGGCGGGGGTTATGAAAAACTGTTTTTT	CASSSGGGYEKLFF
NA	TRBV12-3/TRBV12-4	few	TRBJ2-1	TGTGCCAGCAGTCTCCTGCCGGATGAGCAGTTCTTC	CASSLLPDEQFF
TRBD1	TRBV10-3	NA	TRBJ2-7	TGTGCCATCAGACCTAACCCCGGGACAGGCTACGAGCAGTACTTC	CAIRPNPGTGYEQYF
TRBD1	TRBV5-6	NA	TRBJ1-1	TGTGCCAGCAGCCTTCTTATGGGACAGAGAAACACTGAAGCTTTCTTT	CASSLLMGQRNTEAFF
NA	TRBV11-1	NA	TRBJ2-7	TGTGCCAGCAGCTCGACTAGTTACGAGCGGCAGTACTTC	CASSSTSYERQYF
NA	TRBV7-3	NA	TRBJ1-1	TGTGCCAGCAGCTTAAGGGGAGGCGGGGAAGCTTTCTTT	CASSLRGGGEAFF
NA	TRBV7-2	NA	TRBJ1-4	TGTGCCAGCAGCTTAGGGGGGCGGGAAAAACTGTTTTTT	CASSLGGREKLFF
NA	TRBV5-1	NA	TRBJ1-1	TGCGCCAGCAGCCCCCAGGGGAGCACTGAAGCTTTCTTT	CASSPQGSTEAFF
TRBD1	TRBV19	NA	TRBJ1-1	TGTGCCAGTAGCAGACAGGGGGACCTGAACACTGAAGCTTTCTTT	CASSRQGDLNTEAFF
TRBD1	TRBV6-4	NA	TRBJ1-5	TGTGCCAGCAGCAAGGGGGCTGATCAGCCCCAGCATTTT	CASSKGADQPQHF
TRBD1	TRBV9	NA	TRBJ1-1	TGTGCCAGCAGCGTTATCAGTCTACCGGGACAGGGGGAAACTTTCTTT	CASSVISLPGQGETFF
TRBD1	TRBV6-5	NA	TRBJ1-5	TGTGCCAGCAGGGCCACTTGGACAGGGGTTCAGCCCCAGCATTTT	CASRATWTGVQPQHF
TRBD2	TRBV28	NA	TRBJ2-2	TGTGCCAGCAGTCCACTTTACGGACTAGCGGGGACGAACACCGGGGAGCTGTTTTTT	CASSPLYGLAGTNTGELFF
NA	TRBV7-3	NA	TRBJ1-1	TGTGCCAGCACCTTACAGAGGATGAACACTGAAGCTTTCTTT	CASTLQRMNTEAFF
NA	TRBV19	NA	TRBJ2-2	TGTGCCAGTAGGAGTGGGGAGCTGATCGCCGGGGAGCTGTTTTTT	CASRSGELIAGELFF
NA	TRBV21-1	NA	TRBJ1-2	TGTGCCAGCAGCAAAGCAAGTCTAGGGGGCCCCTATGGCTACACCTTC	CASSKASLGGPYGYTF
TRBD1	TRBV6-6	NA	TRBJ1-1	TGTGCCAGCAGTTACCCGACAGGGGGCACTGAAGCTTTCTTT	CASSYPTGGTEAFF
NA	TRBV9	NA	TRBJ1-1	TGTGCCAGCAGCCGATCGGGTGCGGAAGCTTTCTTT	CASSRSGAEAFF
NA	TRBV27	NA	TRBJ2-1	TGTGCCAGCAGAGGAGTAAACTCCTACAATGAGCAGTTCTTC	CASRGVNSYNEQFF
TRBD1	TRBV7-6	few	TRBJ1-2	TGTGCCAGCAGCTTATCCGGCAGGGGGACTTCGTCGGGTGGCTACACCTTC	CASSLSGRGTSSGGYTF
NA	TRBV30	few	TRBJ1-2	TGTGCCTGGAGTACAATGGTTGGCTACACCTTC	CAWSTMVGYTF
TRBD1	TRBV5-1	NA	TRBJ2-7	TGCGCCAGCAGCCGGGACAGCCAAGTCACCTACGAGCAGTACTTC	CASSRDSQVTYEQYF
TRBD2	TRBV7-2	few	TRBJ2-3	TGTGCCAGCAGCCGGACTAGCGATTCAGATACGCAGTATTTT	CASSRTSDSDTQYF
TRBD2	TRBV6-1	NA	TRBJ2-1	TGTGCCAGCAGTGAAGCTGGACTAGCGGGGTCCTACAATGAGCAGTTCTTC	CASSEAGLAGSYNEQFF